The rows below give T cell receptor beta chains drawn from one sample of a study of T cells in Graves' hyperthyroidism and ophthalmopathy. MiXCR, run by TCRdb on the multiplex PCR reads, gives a single entry per CDR3 protein. The repertoire has hundreds of thousands of distinct CDR3 sequences, around a third of them found once; the top ten carry roughly 30%. The sequencing input was blood. Every receptor here comes from a woman between 35 and 50 years old with Graves' hyperthyroidism. CDR3s include the opening cysteine and the closing phenylalanine or tryptophan. D genes are given only for firm matches. For some rows the clone size is stated as once, few or many, or as a class when expanded; others skip it.

D gene	clone size	V gene	CDR3 length	J gene	CDR3 protein	CDR3 DNA
TRBD2	NA	TRBV6-6	15	TRBJ2-7	CASTGDGGGASEQYF	TGTGCCAGCACGGGCGACGGGGGAGGGGCCTCCGAGCAGTACTTC
TRBD1	NA	TRBV19	15	TRBJ1-2	CASSMGQGALGGYTF	TGTGCCAGTAGTATGGGACAGGGGGCCTTGGGTGGCTACACCTTC
TRBD2	NA	TRBV25-1	15	TRBJ2-7	CASSGGVAGAYEQYF	TGTGCCAGCAGTGGTGGAGTAGCGGGGGCCTACGAGCAGTACTTC
NA	NA	TRBV6-5	15	TRBJ2-7	CASSSGAGSTYEQYF	TGTGCCAGCAGTTCTGGGGCGGGCAGTACCTACGAGCAGTACTTC
TRBD1	few	TRBV5-4	13	TRBJ1-1	CASSLYGTVKAFF	TGTGCCAGCAGCTTGTATGGGACAGTGAAAGCTTTCTTT
TRBD1	NA	TRBV7-9	16	TRBJ1-6	CASSFRDRVYNSPLHF	TGTGCCAGCAGCTTCCGGGACAGGGTGTACAATTCACCCCTCCACTTT
NA	NA	TRBV20-1	14	TRBJ2-7	CSADDRPSSYEQYF	TGCAGTGCGGATGACAGGCCTAGCTCCTACGAGCAGTACTTC
NA	NA	TRBV5-1	17	TRBJ2-2	CASSAPRTRVNTGDLFF	TGCGCCAGCAGCGCGCCTCGGACACGAGTGAACACCGGGGATCTGTTTTTT
TRBD1	NA	TRBV10-3	14	TRBJ2-5	CAILGQAGGETQYF	TGTGCCATCCTGGGGCAGGCAGGGGGCGAGACCCAGTACTTC
NA	NA	TRBV24-1	16	TRBJ1-2	CASSFLGTRGNYGYTF	TGTGCCAGCAGTTTCCTCGGGACGAGGGGCAACTATGGCTACACCTTC
NA	few	TRBV5-1	15	TRBJ1-6	CASSLENSYNSPLHF	TGCGCCAGCAGCTTGGAAAACTCCTATAATTCACCCCTCCACTTT
NA	few	TRBV2	16	TRBJ2-2	CASSEFSAQNTGELFF	TGTGCCAGCAGTGAATTCAGCGCCCAGAACACCGGGGAGCTGTTTTTT
NA	NA	TRBV30	13	TRBJ1-2	CAWSVGLQRGYTF	TGTGCCTGGAGTGTTGGTCTCCAGCGAGGCTACACCTTC
NA	NA	TRBV7-2	18	TRBJ2-4	CASSHVGGGSRAKNIQYF	TGTGCCAGCAGCCACGTGGGGGGCGGGAGCCGGGCCAAAAACATTCAGTACTTC
NA	many	TRBV27	15	TRBJ1-1	CASSPSGGYVTEAFF	TGTGCCAGCAGTCCCTCGGGAGGATATGTCACTGAAGCTTTCTTT
TRBD1	many	TRBV29-1	17	TRBJ2-7	CSVEGLTGGTSSYEQYF	TGCAGCGTTGAAGGCCTTACAGGGGGCACTTCATCCTACGAGCAGTACTTC
NA	few	TRBV19	16	TRBJ2-2	CASSIDAVSGTGELFF	TGTGCCAGTAGTATAGATGCGGTTTCGGGCACCGGGGAGCTGTTTTTT
TRBD2	NA	TRBV9	17	TRBJ2-3	CASSVAKLAGSIDTQYF	TGTGCCAGCAGCGTAGCTAAGTTAGCGGGGTCTATAGATACGCAGTATTTT
TRBD1	few	TRBV27	14	TRBJ2-7	CASTNDRGWYEQYF	TGTGCCAGCACTAACGACAGGGGTTGGTACGAGCAGTACTTC
NA	few	TRBV5-5	14	TRBJ2-2	CASSLTPSGGELFF	TGTGCCAGCAGCTTGACTCCCTCAGGCGGGGAGCTGTTTTTT
TRBD1	once	TRBV6-5	14	TRBJ2-2	CASSYRDRDGELFF	TGTGCCAGCAGTTACCGGGACAGGGACGGGGAGCTGTTTTTT
NA	NA	TRBV10-2	15	TRBJ2-7	CASSGSRGQPYEQYF	TGCGCCAGCAGTGGGTCACGAGGGCAGCCCTACGAGCAGTACTTC
NA	NA	TRBV20-1	16	TRBJ1-1	CSAIGWAGPMNSEAFF	TGCAGTGCTATTGGGTGGGCAGGACCCATGAACTCTGAAGCTTTCTTT
TRBD1	NA	TRBV7-2	13	TRBJ1-2	CASSIGGRWGYTF	TGTGCCAGCAGCATAGGGGGCCGGTGGGGCTACACCTTC
TRBD1	NA	TRBV24-1	15	TRBJ2-7	CAAGSRTGGVCEQYF	TGTGCCGCCGGCTCCAGGACAGGGGGAGTGTGCGAGCAGTACTTC
TRBD1	few	TRBV9	15	TRBJ1-4	CASSPQTGGNEKLFF	TGTGCCAGCAGCCCCCAGACAGGGGGTAATGAAAAACTGTTTTTT
NA	few	TRBV11-2	14	TRBJ1-1	CASSTRGRNTEAFF	TGTGCCAGCAGCACGAGGGGCCGGAACACTGAAGCTTTCTTT
TRBD1	NA	TRBV7-2	15	TRBJ1-1	CASSLLTGVMAEAFF	TGTGCCAGCAGTTTATTGACAGGGGTTATGGCTGAAGCTTTCTTT
TRBD1	many	TRBV20-1	14	TRBJ1-5	CSAGTGASEVPQHF	TGCAGCGCTGGGACAGGGGCGTCCGAGGTGCCCCAGCATTTT
NA	few	TRBV6-5	13	TRBJ1-1	CASREGGRGEAFF	TGTGCCAGCAGGGAAGGGGGACGGGGTGAAGCTTTCTTT
NA	many	TRBV7-9	14	TRBJ2-2	CASRVDSNTGELFF	TGTGCCAGCCGGGTCGACAGTAACACCGGGGAGCTGTTTTTT
NA	NA	TRBV19	14	TRBJ1-5	CASSIKRGGQPQHF	TGTGCCAGTAGTATCAAGAGGGGGGGCCAGCCCCAGCATTTT
NA	few	TRBV4-3	14	TRBJ1-2	CASSQVFTGYGYTF	TGCGCCAGCAGCCAAGTGTTTACAGGTTATGGCTACACCTTC
NA	NA	TRBV24-1	19	TRBJ1-4	CATSDLPPGRFYRREKLFF	TGTGCCACCAGTGATTTGCCCCCAGGGCGATTCTACCGCAGGGAAAAACTGTTTTTT
NA	few	TRBV7-8	17	TRBJ2-7	CASSLGPQESSPYEQYF	TGTGCCAGCAGCTTGGGGCCTCAGGAATCGTCCCCATACGAGCAGTACTTC
NA	NA	TRBV7-9	14	TRBJ1-1	CASSLRQSNTEAFF	TGTGCCAGCAGCTTAAGACAGTCTAACACTGAAGCTTTCTTT
NA	NA	TRBV9	14	TRBJ1-1	CASSVEGTEPQAFF	TGTGCCAGCAGCGTAGAGGGGACTGAGCCCCAAGCTTTCTTT
TRBD1	few	TRBV6-6	12	TRBJ2-7	CASTAGGYEQYF	TGTGCCAGCACAGCAGGGGGCTACGAGCAGTACTTC
NA	NA	TRBV19	13	TRBJ1-5	CASSTANYQPQHF	TGTGCCAGTAGTACTGCCAACTATCAGCCCCAGCATTTT
NA	many	TRBV25-1	12	TRBJ2-5	CASSRGVETQYF	TGTGCCAGCAGCCGGGGAGTTGAGACCCAGTACTTC
NA	many	TRBV5-4	13	TRBJ1-2	CASSFGNNYGYTF	TGTGCCAGCAGCTTCGGGAACAACTATGGCTACACCTTC
NA	NA	TRBV5-1	16	TRBJ2-7	CASSPKAPGGGYEQYF	TGCGCCAGCAGCCCAAAAGCCCCCGGGGGCGGATACGAGCAGTACTTC
TRBD1	many	TRBV29-1	13	TRBJ1-1	CSVSQGTGDQAFF	TGCAGCGTCTCTCAAGGGACAGGGGACCAAGCTTTCTTT
TRBD1	NA	TRBV19	14	TRBJ1-5	CATTLTGGNQPQHF	TGTGCCACCACCCTGACAGGGGGCAATCAGCCCCAGCATTTT
NA	few	TRBV12-3/TRBV12-4	16	TRBJ1-5	CASRRRDTNSNQPQHF	TGTGCCAGCAGACGCCGGGACACAAATAGCAATCAGCCCCAGCATTTT
TRBD1	NA	TRBV19	15	TRBJ2-5	CASSISGTGSETQYF	TGTGCCAGTAGTATCTCCGGGACAGGGAGCGAGACCCAGTACTTC
NA	many	TRBV5-1	14	TRBJ2-5	CASSLRLLGETQYF	TGCGCCAGCAGCTTGAGGCTCCTGGGAGAGACCCAGTACTTC